Each of the 10 T cell receptor beta chains below was sequenced from the same sample in a study of T-cell reconstitution after alpha-beta-depleted transplantation in children. This sample's TCRbeta library carried unique molecular identifier barcodes. TCRdb processed the PCR reads anew with MiXCR; each CDR3 protein has one entry. The sample holds roughly 310,000 distinct CDR3 sequences, roughly 21% seen once. The material sequenced was PBMCs, mostly from graft donor cells, taken 180 days after TCRalphabeta/CD19-depleted stem cell transplant. These receptors all come from a male patient younger than 18 who had a stem cell transplant for acute lymphoblastic leukemia, so the T cells may come from the graft donor.

The chain combines TRBV7-7 with TRBJ2-7, with D possibly called TRBD1 or TRBD2 (6 bases each). V dropped 5 bases and J dropped 1 base, with 9 bases sitting between them. Germline CDR1 SSHAT, CDR2 FNYEAQ (reference sequence). CDR3 length equals 13 residues. The DNA of the CDR3 is TGTGCCAGCAGCCGGAGGGGGTCCTACGAGCAGTACTTC. Protein: CASSRRGSYEQYF.

This clonotype was found a few times. The chain is built from TRBV13 and TRBJ2-7; D not certain. Germline CDR1 PRHDT, CDR2 FYEKMQ (reference sequence). The ends were cut back, 2 bases at V and 6 bases at J, with 5 bases in the middle. CDR3 size: 11 residues. The CDR3 spells CASSLWGEQYF. Here the CDR3 DNA reads TGTGCCAGCAGCTTATGGGGCGAGCAGTACTTC.

V is TRBV28 and J is TRBJ1-5, with 8 bases identical to TRBD1. CDR1 is MDHEN and CDR2 is SYDVKM in the germline V gene. V gave up 6 bases and J gave up 2 bases; unmatched junction bases: 6. The CDR3 consists of 15 residues. CDR3 region: CASRRDRYRNQPQHF. In nucleotides, the CDR3 is TGTGCCAGCAGACGGGACAGGTACCGCAATCAGCCCCAGCATTTT.

Many counts were recorded for this clonotype. This sequence joins TRBV20-1 and TRBJ2-3, with 12 positions matching TRBD1. CDR1 is DFQATT, CDR2 SNEGSKA, per germline (reference sequence). CDR3 length: 15 residues. V lost 6 bases, J lost 5 bases, and 9 bases stayed unmatched. CDR3 in DNA: TGCAGTGCCCAGGGACAGGGGGCGCCCCGAGATACGCAGTATTTT. It codes for CSAQGQGAPRDTQYF.

This chain connects TRBV12-3 or TRBV12-4 to TRBJ2-1; tentative D call: TRBD2 (6 bases). The CDR3 has 14 amino acids. The V gene lost 3 bases and the J gene lost 7 bases, with 13 bases spanning the gap. The CDR3 DNA is TGTGCCAGCAGTTTGACGGGAGAGGTGAATGAGCAGTTCTTC. Translated: CASSLTGEVNEQFF.

This chain connects TRBV5-6 to TRBJ2-5; D call uncertain. Germline loops: CDR1 SGHDT, CDR2 YYEEEE. The CDR3 runs to 15 residues. Trimming took off 0 bases at V and 7 bases at J, with 16 bases between the two ends. The CDR3 DNA sequence: TGTGCCAGCAGCTTGGCCCCTTTGGCCCCAGGGACCCAGTACTTC. It translates to CASSLAPLAPGTQYF.

The chain has TRBV27 and TRBJ1-2; D gene uncertain. Germline V gene sequence: CDR1 MNHEY, CDR2 SMNVEV (reference sequence). The CDR3 runs 13 residues. V dropped 1 base and J dropped 7 bases, with 10 bases sitting between them. The CDR3 protein is CASSLLGFSGYTF. DNA of the CDR3: TGTGCCAGCAGTTTATTAGGGTTCAGTGGCTACACCTTC.

This clonotype was seen repeatedly, ten times or more. The chain links TRBV20-1 to TRBJ2-5, with D uncertain. The CDR3 runs to 12 residues. Germline CDR1 and CDR2: DFQATT and SNEGSKA (reference sequence). V was trimmed by 4 bases and J by 3 bases, leaving 9 bases between them. In nucleotides, the CDR3 is TGCAGTGCTATAGAAGGAGAAGAGACCCAGTACTTC. It is translated as CSAIEGEETQYF.

The sample holds a few counts of this clonotype. This sequence joins TRBV20-1 and TRBJ1-2; TRBD1 agrees at 9 bases. This CDR3 has 15 residues. The germline gives CDR1 DFQATT, CDR2 SNEGSKA (reference sequence). V lost 0 bases, J lost 2 bases, and 4 bases stayed unmatched. The CDR3 loop is CSARDGTGFNYGYTF. For the CDR3, the DNA is TGCAGTGCTAGAGATGGGACAGGGTTCAACTATGGCTACACCTTC.

J is TRBJ2-5 and V is TRBV5-1, with 8 bases identical to TRBD1. The junction had 13 bases not matched to a gene; V was cut back by 4 bases and J by 2 bases. The CDR3 loop spans 17 amino acids. The germline CDR1 and CDR2 sequences are SGHRS and YFSETQ. CDR3 region: CASSLGQGRSKQETQYF. The CDR3 region has the DNA TGCGCCAGCAGCCTAGGACAGGGACGGAGTAAACAAGAGACCCAGTACTTC.